This T cell receptor beta chain was recovered during a study of T-cell memory formation after mild COVID-19. Study at large: The TCR clusters were mostly specific to one donor.

This CDR3 is 16 amino acids long. Germline V gene data show CDR1 as KGHSH and CDR2 as LQKENI. J was trimmed by 0 bases and V by 3 bases; bases with no gene match: 2. This clonotype was counted at least ten times. In TCRdb, the 5' RACE reads were re-called with MiXCR into one record per CDR3 protein. The sample consists of some 250,000 distinct CDR3 sequences, 8% to 10% of them appearing once. The rearrangement links TRBV18 to TRBJ2-5, with TRBD2 identical over 12 bases. The sequence derives from a man aged 18 to 29 who had mild COVID-19 (a few samples of this study predate the infection). Cell type and time point are not known. The material sequenced was PBMCs or a T cell subset sorted from them (not recorded which). CDR3 in amino acids: CASSPGLAGNQETQYF. The CDR3 coding sequence is TGTGCCAGCTCACCCGGACTAGCGGGGAACCAAGAGACCCAGTACTTC. The entire variable domain, with the rest obtained from reference TRBV18 and TRBJ2-5, is as follows: NAGVMQNPRHLVRRRGQEARLRCSPMKGHSHVYWYRQLPEEGLKFMVYLQKENIIDESGMPKERFSAEFPKEGPSILRIQQVVRGDSAAYFCASSPGLAGNQETQYFGPGTRLLVL.